The 15 T cell receptor beta chains presented below share a single source sample, sequenced in a study of blood T cell repertoires in COVID-19. The data were produced by immunoSEQ multiplex PCR, yet TCRdb's version contains in-frame clones alone and is incomplete. The data show approximately 430,000 clones, roughly 88% seen once. Sequenced sample: peripheral blood. The receptors come from a woman in her 30s with active or convalescent COVID-19.

The chain couples TRBV11-2 to TRBJ1-1; no firm D call. Germline CDR1 reads SGHAT; CDR2 reads FQNNGV. V was pared by 2 bases and J by 5 bases, with 12 bases between. The CDR3 totals 14 residues. CDR3: CASSLSGGETEAFF. CDR3 nucleotides: TGTGCCAGCAGCTTATCGGGCGGGGAAACTGAAGCTTTCTTT.

The chain is built from TRBV18 and TRBJ1-1; TRBD1 matches at 10 bases. Germline CDR1 and CDR2: KGHSH and LQKENI. This CDR3 comprises 16 residues. J lost 1 base, V lost 3 bases, and 5 bases had no gene match. CDR3 bases: TGTGCCAGCTCACCGACAGGGGGCTTCGGGAACACTGAAGCTTTCTTT. It yields the protein CASSPTGGFGNTEAFF.

The chain recombines TRBV29-1 with TRBJ2-2; 11 bases line up with TRBD2. The V gene end was trimmed by 4 bases and the J gene end by 3 bases; junction bases not matched to a gene: 4. The CDR3 contains 15 residues. Germline loops: CDR1 SQVTM, CDR2 ANQGSEA. The CDR3 coding sequence is TGCAGCGTTGTAGGGACTAGCGGCTACACCGGGGAGCTGTTTTTT. Translation: CSVVGTSGYTGELFF.

V and J are TRBV19 and TRBJ1-1; D may be TRBD1 (6 bases). This CDR3 is built from 16 residues. Germline-derived CDR1 and CDR2 are LNHDA and SQIVND (reference sequence). Trimming stripped 4 bases from V and 7 bases from J, with 22 bases between. CDR3 DNA sequence: TGTGCCAGTAGTACGAGGACAGAACGATTCGGAAGTGAAGCTTTCTTT. Translated, it gives CASSTRTERFGSEAFF.

The chain carries TRBV2 and TRBJ1-2; 7 bases are a match to TRBD1. Trimming took 6 bases from V and 8 from J; bases not matched to a gene: 6. This CDR3 has 12 amino acids. Germline CDR1 SNHLY, CDR2 FYNNEI. The CDR3 nucleotides read TGTGCCAGCAGCGCAACAGGGGACGGCTACACCTTC. Protein product: CASSATGDGYTF.

The J gene is TRBJ1-3, the V gene TRBV29-1; D call uncertain. The V and J ends lost 1 base and 7 bases respectively, with 17 bases between them. This CDR3 has 15 amino acids. Germline V gene lookup returns CDR1 SQVTM and CDR2 ANQGSEA. The CDR3, as DNA: TGCAGCGTTGAAGTTCCGACCATCCCGGGGAACACCATATATTTT. Protein product: CSVEVPTIPGNTIYF.

This clone was seen a single time. The chain employs TRBV4-1 and TRBJ1-4; 9 positions agree with TRBD1. Germline lookup yields CDR1 MGHRA and CDR2 YSYEKL. The CDR3 length is 13 residues. Trimming removed 7 bases from V and 5 bases from J; junction bases left unmatched: 2. The CDR3 DNA follows: TGCGCCAGCATGGGACAGGGAAATGAAAAACTGTTTTTT. As protein: CASMGQGNEKLFF.

This sequence joins TRBV28 and TRBJ1-2; 7 bases align to TRBD1. Trimming cost V 6 bases and J 8 bases; bases outside gene matches: 12. In germline, CDR1 is MDHEN, CDR2 SYDVKM. This CDR3 has 14 residues. CDR3 in amino acids: CASRSRDRGPGYTF. As DNA, the CDR3 is TGTGCCAGCAGGTCCCGGGACAGAGGACCGGGCTACACCTTC.

The chain is built from TRBV6-6 and TRBJ1-1; no definite D call. The CDR3 covers 10 residues. The germline gives CDR1 MNHNY, CDR2 SVGAGI (reference sequence). Trimming took 6 bases from V and 4 from J, leaving 3 bases between them. The CDR3 nucleotides read TGTGCCAGCAGGGCCACTGAAGCTTTCTTT. Its translation is CASRATEAFF.

V usage is TRBV19 and J usage is TRBJ1-6, with 7 positions matching TRBD1. With 7 bases clipped from V and 8 bases from J, the junction kept 14 bases outside the gene matches. The CDR3 totals 16 residues. The germline V gene encodes CDR1 LNHDA and CDR2 SQIVND (reference sequence). CDR3 bases: TGTGCCAGTACCGGGACAGACGGGGGATCTTATTCACCCCTCCACTTT. This encodes CASTGTDGGSYSPLHF.

The chain is built from TRBV18 and TRBJ2-2, with TRBD1 matching 7 bases. The germline CDR1 and CDR2 sequences are KGHSH and LQKENI. V lost 3 bases to trimming and J lost 0 bases; unmatched junction nucleotides: 4. This CDR3 has 16 amino acids. CDR3 region: CASSPMTGSNTGELFF. In DNA, the CDR3 is TGTGCCAGCTCACCGATGACAGGGTCGAACACCGGGGAGCTGTTTTTT.

The chain recombines TRBV27 with TRBJ2-7, with D hard to call. The CDR3 consists of 13 residues. Trimming pared 5 bases from V and 2 bases from J, leaving 10 bases between. Germline values: CDR1 MNHEY, CDR2 SMNVEV (reference sequence). The CDR3 protein is CASSVYPTYEQYF. The CDR3, as DNA: TGTGCCAGCAGTGTTTATCCTACCTACGAGCAGTACTTC.

The chain uses TRBV9 and TRBJ1-2; D uncertain. Germline CDR1 and CDR2: SGDLS and YYNGEE. V lost 0 bases and J 5 bases, leaving 14 bases between the germline ends. The CDR3 is 15 amino acids. CDR3 amino acids: CASSVGADPGYGYTF. CDR3 in DNA: TGTGCCAGCAGCGTAGGGGCCGACCCCGGTTATGGCTACACCTTC.

The CDR3 region is CASSPRRALSGGYTF. The CDR3 coding sequence is TGTGCCAGCAGCCCTCGGAGGGCCCTCTCTGGTGGCTACACCTTC. This chain joins TRBV7-8 and TRBJ1-2; D gene unclear. V lost 5 bases and J lost 7, with 20 bases in between. The CDR3 totals 15 residues. CDR1 is SGHVS and CDR2 is FQNEAQ in the germline V gene.

V is TRBV6-5 and J is TRBJ2-1; 10 bases are shared with TRBD2. With V trimmed by 7 bases and J by 0 bases, 3 bases remained unmatched. CDR1 and CDR2 (germline): MNHEY, SVGAGI. This CDR3 has 15 residues. CDR3 in DNA: TGTGCCAGCAACAAGCGGGAGGGCTCCTACAATGAGCAGTTCTTC. It encodes CASNKREGSYNEQFF.